These 28 T cell receptor beta chains originate from one sample sequenced in a study of blood T cells in healthy people across ages. For the second PCR, which ran for about 7 to 11 cycles, a sample-barcoded 5' primer and a J-beta primer mix were used. MiXCR, run by TCRdb on the 5' RACE reads, gives a single entry per CDR3 protein. Of 1,500,000 or so distinct CDR3 sequences in the sample, about 45% were seen once. The sequenced material came from blood. These receptors originate from a woman aged 18 to 35 in good health.

V usage is TRBV7-9 and J usage is TRBJ1-5, with D uncertain. The CDR3 consists of 14 residues. The V and J ends lost 5 bases and 3 bases respectively, with 11 bases between them. The V gene's germline CDR1 is SEHNR and CDR2 FQNEAQ (reference sequence). DNA of the CDR3: TGTGCCAGCAGCCAGGACGGATACAATCAGCCCCAGCATTTT. Translating gives CASSQDGYNQPQHF.

This clonotype occurred a few times. V and J are TRBV7-9 and TRBJ2-1; 9 bases are shared with TRBD2. The CDR3 is 15 residues long. The V segment lost 3 bases and the J segment 5 bases; nucleotides outside the gene matches: 5. The germline V gene encodes CDR1 SEHNR and CDR2 FQNEAQ (reference sequence). Here the CDR3 DNA reads TGTGCCAGCAGCTTTATAGCGGGAGCCAACAATGAGCAGTTCTTC. The encoded protein is CASSFIAGANNEQFF.

This clonotype came up once. The rearrangement uses TRBV19 and TRBJ1-2; D ambiguous. The CDR3 is made up of 14 amino acids. Deletions cut 5 bases from V and 3 bases from J, with 13 bases between. Germline lookup yields CDR1 LNHDA and CDR2 SQIVND (reference sequence). The CDR3 DNA reads TGTGCCAGTAGTCACGGGAACAGCGACTATGGCTACACCTTC. Its protein product is CASSHGNSDYGYTF.

This clonotype showed up just once. CDR3 bases: TGTGCCAGCAGTTACCCTCTCTGGACAGGGGATAATCAGCCCCAGCATTTT. This sequence encodes CASSYPLWTGDNQPQHF. The chain is built from TRBV6-5 and TRBJ1-5, with TRBD1 matching 9 bases. V shed 2 bases and J 4 bases; nucleotides not matched to a gene: 9. Per germline, CDR1 MNHEY and CDR2 SVGAGI. CDR3 length: 17 amino acids.

The V call is TRBV14, the J call TRBJ2-3; 8 bases are a match to TRBD2. This CDR3 contains 16 residues. V gave up 3 bases and J gave up 5 bases; unmatched junction bases: 10. Per germline, CDR1 SGHDN and CDR2 FVKESK. CDR3 in amino acids: CASSQGVAGTRDTQYF. CDR3 nucleotide sequence: TGTGCCAGCAGCCAGGGGGTAGCGGGGACGAGAGATACGCAGTATTTT.

The chain carries TRBV5-1 and TRBJ2-3; no clear D. Germline V gene data show CDR1 as SGHRS and CDR2 as YFSETQ. This CDR3 contains 14 residues. The V end was cut by 4 bases, the J end by 2 bases, with 11 bases between. The CDR3 DNA reads TGCGCCAGCAGCGTTAGGCTCCCCACAGATACGCAGTATTTT. This encodes CASSVRLPTDTQYF.

The CDR3 protein is CASSESPGLAGGLSYNEQFF. In DNA form, the CDR3 reads TGTGCCAGCAGCGAATCTCCAGGACTAGCGGGGGGCTTATCCTACAATGAGCAGTTCTTC. The chain joins TRBV7-8 to TRBJ2-1; 14 bases are shared with TRBD2. Trimming at V came to 5 bases and at J to 1 base, leaving 13 bases not matched to a gene. There are 20 residues in the CDR3. CDR1 and CDR2 from the germline V gene are SGHVS and FQNEAQ.

Turning to this clonotype: A much larger clone is a single base away; this may be a read error. The chain recombines TRBV29-1 with TRBJ2-3, with 8 bases identical to TRBD1. The CDR3 has 14 residues. Germline CDR1 SQVTM, CDR2 ANQGSEA. The V segment lost 2 bases and the J segment 4 bases; nucleotides outside the gene matches: 5. The CDR3 DNA sequence: TGCAGCGTTGAAACCCCAGGGGGCTCAGATACGCAGTATTTT. It specifies CSVETPGGSDTQYF.

This clonotype was counted a few times. The chain is built from TRBV4-3 and TRBJ2-1; tentative D call: TRBD2 (6 bases). The CDR3 sequence is 15 residues long. CDR1 is LGHNA and CDR2 is YSLEER in the germline V gene. Trimming removed 1 base at V and 4 bases at J, with 11 bases between. CDR3 region: CASSQVGRGYNEQFF. The DNA for the CDR3 is TGCGCCAGCAGCCAAGTCGGGAGAGGGTACAATGAGCAGTTCTTC.

The chain links TRBV5-1 to TRBJ2-3, with TRBD1 identical over 9 bases. This CDR3 is 16 amino acids long. With V trimmed by 4 bases and J by 6 bases, 12 bases remained unmatched. Germline V gene lookup returns CDR1 SGHRS and CDR2 YFSETQ. Written as DNA, the CDR3 is TGCGCCAGCAGCCTGGGACAGGGAGCAGGATTTGATACGCAGTATTTT. Translating gives CASSLGQGAGFDTQYF.

This clonotype has just a few counts. The V call is TRBV7-9, the J call TRBJ2-4, with a tentative D call TRBD2 (7 bases). The CDR3 consists of 17 residues. Trimming left V 1 base short and J 0 bases short, with 13 bases between. Germline loops: CDR1 SEHNR, CDR2 FQNEAQ (reference sequence). The CDR3 bases are TGTGCCAGCAGCTTAGTGGGGGGGGGCCTAGCCAAAAACATTCAGTACTTC. Amino acid sequence: CASSLVGGGLAKNIQYF.

This clonotype was detected only a few times. The rearrangement uses TRBV4-3 and TRBJ1-2; D remains unclear. Trimming stripped 4 bases from V and 12 bases from J, with 18 bases between. The CDR3 covers 13 residues. Germline loops: CDR1 LGHNA, CDR2 YSLEER. CDR3 amino acids: CASSLDATRPDTF. The CDR3 DNA is TGCGCCAGCAGCCTGGATGCGACCAGGCCCGACACCTTC.

The chain combines TRBV20-1 with TRBJ1-3; possible D gene TRBD1, 6 bases. The CDR3 is 15 amino acids. The V gene lost 8 bases and the J gene lost 0 bases, with 17 bases spanning the gap. From germline, CDR1 is DFQATT and CDR2 SNEGSKA (reference sequence). The CDR3 coding sequence is TGCAGTACTCTAGGGACATCGACCTCTGGAAACACCATATATTTT. Protein product: CSTLGTSTSGNTIYF.

The gene calls are TRBV7-2 and TRBJ2-4; D is undetermined. The J call may not be correct, given that the DNA end is closer to TRBJ2-7. The CDR3 length is 14 residues. CDR1 and CDR2 (germline): SGHTA, FQGNSA. This chain's CDR3 is CASSLGVPSYEQYF. CDR3 DNA sequence: TGTGCCAGCAGCTTAGGGGTTCCGTCCTACGAGCAGTACTTC.

CDR3 sequence: CASSQDHAGTGPEKLFF. The CDR3 DNA follows: TGTGCCAGCAGCCAAGATCATGCTGGGACAGGTCCCGAAAAACTGTTTTTT. The V and J genes are TRBV3-1 and TRBJ1-4; 8 bases are shared with TRBD1. J lost 8 bases, V lost 0 bases, and 11 bases had no gene match. The CDR3 length is 17 residues. Germline V lookup: CDR1 LGHDT, CDR2 YNNKEL (reference sequence).

The rearrangement links TRBV7-2 to TRBJ1-5, with 7 bases fitting TRBD1. This CDR3 is built from 15 residues. With 5 bases clipped from V and 6 bases from J, the junction kept 10 bases outside the gene matches. Germline V CDR1 and CDR2: SGHTA, FQGNSA. CDR3 DNA sequence: TGTGCCAGCAGCCTACAGGGGTACGGTGTTCAGCCCCAGCATTTT. Its translation is CASSLQGYGVQPQHF.

The rearrangement joins TRBV7-9 to TRBJ2-7; no definite D call. The CDR3 extends over 13 amino acids. V dropped 1 base and J dropped 6 bases, with 10 bases sitting between them. CDR1 is SEHNR, CDR2 FQNEAQ, per germline (reference sequence). CDR3 loop: CASSLGASGEQYF. The CDR3 DNA follows: TGTGCCAGCAGCTTAGGGGCCAGTGGCGAGCAGTACTTC.

J is TRBJ2-1 and V is TRBV29-1; TRBD1 matches at 7 bases. Germline CDR1 reads SQVTM; CDR2 reads ANQGSEA. V trimming: 0 bases; J trimming: 2 bases; junction bases outside the gene matches: 4. This CDR3 has 15 amino acids. CDR3 sequence reads: CSVEDPGQTYNEQFF. The CDR3, as DNA: TGCAGCGTTGAAGATCCGGGACAGACCTACAATGAGCAGTTCTTC.

The chain uses TRBV7-3 and TRBJ2-1, with D perhaps TRBD1 or TRBD2 (5 bases each). Germline values: CDR1 SGHTA, CDR2 FQGTGA. The CDR3 extends over 13 amino acids. V gave up 0 bases and J gave up 9 bases, with 9 bases separating them. The CDR3 nucleotides are TGTGCCAGCAGCTTAACCGAGGGGCCTGAGCAGTTCTTC. Translated, it gives CASSLTEGPEQFF.

J is TRBJ2-5 and V is TRBV9; 8 nucleotides match TRBD2. The CDR3 covers 16 residues. Germline-derived CDR1 and CDR2 are SGDLS and YYNGEE. The ends lost 0 bases at V and 1 base at J; junction bases unmatched: 5. In DNA form, the CDR3 reads TGTGCCAGCAGCGTAGGGAATAGCGGGGTCCAAGAGACCCAGTACTTC. Encoded protein: CASSVGNSGVQETQYF.

To note about this clonotype: A much larger clone lies one base from this, so it may be a read error. The V and J genes are TRBV5-1 and TRBJ2-1; the D is unclear. CDR1 and CDR2 (germline): SGHRS, YFSETQ. This CDR3 is built from 14 residues. CDR3: CASNLLPGNNEQFF. The CDR3 coding sequence is TGCGCCAGCAACTTGCTTCCAGGCAACAATGAGCAGTTCTTC. Looking up the rest from reference TRBV5-1 and TRBJ2-1 gives the full variable domain: KAGVTQTPRYLIKTRGQQVTLSCSPISGHRSVSWYQQTPGQGLQFLFEYFSETQRNKGNFPGRFSGRQFSNSRSEMNVSTLELGDSALYLCASNLLPGNNEQFFGPGTRLTVL.

This chain uses TRBV7-8 with TRBJ2-7; D remains unclear. This CDR3 has 15 amino acids. The germline CDR1 and CDR2 sequences are SGHVS and FQNEAQ. V lost 5 bases and J 6 bases, leaving 20 bases between the germline ends. The CDR3 nucleotides read TGTGCCAGCAGCAGCCATCGTAGTCTCCTTGGCGAGCAGTACTTC. Amino acid sequence: CASSSHRSLLGEQYF.

The chain combines TRBV27 with TRBJ2-5; possibly TRBD2 for D (7 bases). The V end lost 5 bases, the J end lost 2 bases, and 18 bases lay between the germline ends. CDR3 length equals 16 residues. CDR1 is MNHEY and CDR2 is SMNVEV in the germline V gene (reference sequence). CDR3 sequence reads: CASSGYREGGQETQYF. The DNA for the CDR3 is TGTGCCAGCAGTGGGTACAGGGAGGGTGGGCAAGAGACCCAGTACTTC.

The chain joins TRBV20-1 to TRBJ2-3; TRBD1 matches at 7 bases. Trimming took 6 bases from V and 2 from J; bases not matched to a gene: 11. This CDR3 region has 15 residues. Germline assignment: CDR1 DFQATT and CDR2 SNEGSKA (reference sequence). CDR3 in DNA: TGCAGTGCCGGCCAGACAGGGACACTCACAGATACGCAGTATTTT. It is translated as CSAGQTGTLTDTQYF.

This clonotype was counted between two and nine times. The CDR3 DNA sequence: TGTGCCAGCAGTCCCCGGGGCGGGAGGTGGATAAACAATGAGCAGTACTTC. Protein product: CASSPRGGRWINNEQYF. V gene TRBV12-3 or TRBV12-4 combines with J gene TRBJ2-7; 8 bases line up with TRBD2. V lost 5 bases and J lost 7; bases outside the gene matches: 19. The CDR3 extends over 17 amino acids.

The chain employs TRBV12-3 or TRBV12-4 and TRBJ2-1; 9 positions match TRBD2. V gave up 5 bases and J gave up 0 bases; unmatched junction bases: 5. This CDR3 has 16 residues. This chain's CDR3 is CASSQAGGISYNEQFF. CDR3 in DNA: TGTGCCAGCAGTCAGGCGGGAGGGATCTCCTACAATGAGCAGTTCTTC.

The chain combines TRBV12-3 or TRBV12-4 with TRBJ2-7, with D possibly being TRBD2 (6 bases). This CDR3 has 15 amino acids. The V end was cut by 2 bases, the J end by 0 bases, with 11 bases between. The CDR3 here is CASSLRDFNSYEQYF. DNA of the CDR3: TGTGCCAGCAGTTTAAGGGACTTTAACTCCTACGAGCAGTACTTC.

This clonotype was observed a handful of times. CDR3 residues: CAVSTSVPNEQFF. The CDR3 region has the DNA TGTGCCGTCAGCACTAGCGTTCCCAATGAGCAGTTCTTC. The rearrangement joins TRBV6-2 or TRBV6-3 to TRBJ2-1; 7 bases fit TRBD2. The CDR3 loop spans 13 amino acids. The germline CDR1 and CDR2 sequences are MNHEY and SVGEGT. Trimming cost V 11 bases and J 6 bases; bases outside gene matches: 10.